This T cell receptor (beta chain) was retrieved from a study of T cell responses to AZD1222 COVID-19 vaccine. For the study at large: Second doses at about 4 or about 12 weeks were pooled. General study findings and limits: Nearly half of unique spike-specific TCRs reportedly avoided B.1.351 and B.1.1.7 mutated regions. The donors showed a predominance of white British ancestry and of females, with possible underestimation of clonal diversity.

Method: immunoSEQ multiplex PCR; TCRdb's copy keeps in-frame clones and lacks some. The table lists some 70,000 clones, roughly four fifths of them singletons. CDR1 and CDR2 (germline): MNHEY, SVGAGI. This CDR3 contains 13 residues. V was trimmed by 7 bases and J by 3 bases, leaving 13 bases between them. This clone has more than one count but fewer than ten. What it recognizes is unknown. The sequences come from peripheral blood, collected on day 0 of AZD1222 vaccination. The receptor was derived from an adult in good health. This chain uses TRBV6-5 with TRBJ2-7; D gene unclear. CDR3 coding DNA: TGTGCCAGCACCAACACCTGGGGCTACGAGCAGTACTTC. Amino acid sequence: CASTNTWGYEQYF.